The rows below give T cell receptor beta chains drawn from one sample of a study of CD8 T cells in ankylosing spondylitis. TCRdb itself ran the 5' RACE reads through MiXCR, one entry per CDR3 protein. The sample contains 150,000 to 200,000 distinct CDR3 sequences, 30% to 35% of which appear only once. Material for sequencing was synovial fluid, either unsorted or a sorted T cell fraction (not recorded which). The origin of the receptors is a male donor with ankylosing spondylitis. Each CDR3 is given with its conserved first and last residue. Each record gives: V gene, clone size, J gene, D gene, CDR3 DNA, CDR3 protein. A D gene is named only where the DNA matches it firmly. Clone size is not always given. Where it is, it says once, few, many or a class for expanded clones.

v_call: TRBV6-5; clone_size: -; j_call: TRBJ1-2; d_call: -; cdr3_nt: TGTGCCAGCAGTTACGATTGGAACTATGGCTACACCTTC; cdr3_aa: CASSYDWNYGYTF
v_call: TRBV6-1; clone_size: many; j_call: TRBJ2-1; d_call: -; cdr3_nt: TGTGCCAGCAGCCAGGGGAAGGACAATGAGCAGTTCTTC; cdr3_aa: CASSQGKDNEQFF
v_call: TRBV5-1; clone_size: -; j_call: TRBJ2-2; d_call: -; cdr3_nt: TGCGCCAGCAGCTTGGCAGGGTCGGTCACCGGGGAGCTGTTTTTT; cdr3_aa: CASSLAGSVTGELFF
v_call: TRBV29-1; clone_size: -; j_call: TRBJ2-3; d_call: TRBD2; cdr3_nt: TGCAGCGTTGACGAGGCTAGCGGGTTTCTCGATACGCAGTATTTT; cdr3_aa: CSVDEASGFLDTQYF
v_call: TRBV15; clone_size: -; j_call: TRBJ2-7; d_call: -; cdr3_nt: TGTGCCACCAGCAGAGAGGTGAACGAGCAGTACTTC; cdr3_aa: CATSREVNEQYF
v_call: TRBV5-1; clone_size: -; j_call: TRBJ1-2; d_call: -; cdr3_nt: TGCGCCAGCAGTCTAAGGGGGGCCTATGGCTACACCTTC; cdr3_aa: CASSLRGAYGYTF
v_call: TRBV6-6; clone_size: -; j_call: TRBJ2-5; d_call: -; cdr3_nt: TGTGCCAGCCTTAAGGGAGGTCCCCAGTACTTC; cdr3_aa: CASLKGGPQYF
v_call: TRBV20-1; clone_size: -; j_call: TRBJ2-3; d_call: -; cdr3_nt: TGCAGTGCTAGAGAGCGCGAGCGGAGCACAGATACGCAGTATTTT; cdr3_aa: CSARERERSTDTQYF
v_call: TRBV19; clone_size: -; j_call: TRBJ1-5; d_call: -; cdr3_nt: TGTGCCAGTAGTATTTTACGGGCAGGGGTATCAGCGGGAGTCAATCAGCCCCAGCATTTT; cdr3_aa: CASSILRAGVSAGVNQPQHF
v_call: TRBV20-1; clone_size: -; j_call: TRBJ2-3; d_call: -; cdr3_nt: TGCAGTGCACTACCGAGGGTTCCCCGCACAGATACGCAGTATTTT; cdr3_aa: CSALPRVPRTDTQYF
v_call: TRBV25-1; clone_size: -; j_call: TRBJ2-7; d_call: TRBD2; cdr3_nt: TGTGCCAGCAGTGAGGAACCTGAGCGGGGGGGCCTATACGAGCAGTACTTC; cdr3_aa: CASSEEPERGGLYEQYF
v_call: TRBV4-2; clone_size: -; j_call: TRBJ2-3; d_call: -; cdr3_nt: TGTGCCAGCAGCCAAGAGGGGACTCACACAGATACGCAGTATTTT; cdr3_aa: CASSQEGTHTDTQYF
v_call: TRBV5-6; clone_size: many; j_call: TRBJ2-3; d_call: -; cdr3_nt: TGTGCCAGCACCAACTTAGCCTGGGGCACAGATACGCAGTATTTT; cdr3_aa: CASTNLAWGTDTQYF
v_call: TRBV13; clone_size: many; j_call: TRBJ1-6; d_call: -; cdr3_nt: TGTGCCAGCACCCTACGACACGGAACCAATTCACCCCTCCACTTT; cdr3_aa: CASTLRHGTNSPLHF
v_call: TRBV7-2; clone_size: few; j_call: TRBJ2-7; d_call: -; cdr3_nt: TGTGCCAGCAGCTCCTCCATAGTTAGTTTGAACGAGCAGTACTTC; cdr3_aa: CASSSSIVSLNEQYF
v_call: TRBV9; clone_size: -; j_call: TRBJ2-7; d_call: TRBD2; cdr3_nt: TGTGCCAGCAGCGCCGAGGACCGACTAGCGGGGAGCTCCTACGAGCAGTACTTC; cdr3_aa: CASSAEDRLAGSSYEQYF
v_call: TRBV20-1; clone_size: many; j_call: TRBJ1-1; d_call: TRBD1; cdr3_nt: TGCAGTGCTAGAGACAGGGGGCAGACGGGGACCATGAACACTGAAGCTTTCTTT; cdr3_aa: CSARDRGQTGTMNTEAFF
v_call: TRBV7-6; clone_size: -; j_call: TRBJ1-2; d_call: -; cdr3_nt: TGTGCCAGCAGCTTAGATGGCAGTAATGGCTACACCTTC; cdr3_aa: CASSLDGSNGYTF
v_call: TRBV20-1; clone_size: few; j_call: TRBJ1-2; d_call: -; cdr3_nt: TGCAGTGCTATGTCGGGGGGCGGAAGAGGCTACACCTTC; cdr3_aa: CSAMSGGGRGYTF
v_call: TRBV9; clone_size: -; j_call: TRBJ1-2; d_call: -; cdr3_nt: TGTGCCAGCAGCGTAGTTCCCGCGCCTAACTATGGCTACACCTTC; cdr3_aa: CASSVVPAPNYGYTF
v_call: TRBV7-9; clone_size: -; j_call: TRBJ1-1; d_call: -; cdr3_nt: TGTGCCAGCAGCTTAATCCCAAACACTGAAGCTTTCTTT; cdr3_aa: CASSLIPNTEAFF
v_call: TRBV7-8; clone_size: many; j_call: TRBJ1-4; d_call: -; cdr3_nt: TGTGCCAGCAGCCTGGGGGGGGACTTTCGTCTCCATGAAAAACTGTTTTTT; cdr3_aa: CASSLGGDFRLHEKLFF
v_call: TRBV12-3/TRBV12-4; clone_size: few; j_call: TRBJ2-7; d_call: -; cdr3_nt: TGTGCCAGTGGGGTAGGAGGGGGCTCCTACGAGCAGTACTTC; cdr3_aa: CASGVGGGSYEQYF
v_call: TRBV11-1; clone_size: once; j_call: TRBJ2-3; d_call: TRBD2; cdr3_nt: TGTGCCAGCAGCTTAGAGATGTGGAAGGGGCGGGAGGCAAGCACAGATACGCAGTATTTT; cdr3_aa: CASSLEMWKGREASTDTQYF